This record concerns one T cell receptor (beta chain) sequence. With 7 bases removed from V and 2 bases from J, the gap between germline ends came to 14 bases. The CDR3 sequence is 14 residues long. CDR1 MNHEY and CDR2 SVGAGI come from the germline V gene. MiXCR, applied by TCRdb to the RT-PCR reads, yields one record per CDR3 protein. The data hold more than 550,000 distinct CDR3 sequences, with 14% observed a single time. J is TRBJ1-1 and V is TRBV6-5, with no clear D. The sequence was obtained from a female donor in good health, serving as a healthy control. Sequencing was performed on memory CD4+ T cells from blood. DNA of the CDR3: TGTGCCAGCACCTTATTAGTCGGCAACACTGAAGCTTTCTTT. It specifies CASTLLVGNTEAFF.